This T cell receptor beta chain was captured in a study of spatial heterogeneity in lung cancer. Study-wide context: Those follow-up PBMC samples that were available underwent sequencing, at a median interval of about two years following resection. More than eight raw reads, on average, carried each unique TCR and UMI combination. Points from the study as a whole: Expanded tumor TCRs that were ubiquitous appeared in blood more at resection than follow-up.

Time point denoted: blood at routine non-recurrence follow-up after resection. Whole RNA came from tumor, nontumor lung or frozen PBMC and was sequenced without being sorted. For this clonotype: Its cognate antigen is unknown.

V was shortened by 5 bases and J by 8 bases, with 13 bases between the two germline ends. The CDR3 contains 13 residues. Every individual TCR cDNA molecule carried its own unique molecular identifier, which allowed correction of PCR and sequencing errors. One entry per CDR3 protein results from TCRdb running MiXCR on the 5' RACE reads. The sample yields 95,000 to 130,000 distinct CDR3 sequences, 10% to 15% seen once. Sequences were derived from PBMCs, sampled at follow-up. The receptor was isolated from a male donor with early-stage non-small cell lung cancer. The chain has TRBV12-3 or TRBV12-4 and TRBJ2-1, with D tentatively TRBD2 (7 bases). The CDR3 coding sequence is TGTGCCAGCAGTCCGCCGGGGGGCCATGAGCAGTTCTTC. Protein product: CASSPPGGHEQFF.